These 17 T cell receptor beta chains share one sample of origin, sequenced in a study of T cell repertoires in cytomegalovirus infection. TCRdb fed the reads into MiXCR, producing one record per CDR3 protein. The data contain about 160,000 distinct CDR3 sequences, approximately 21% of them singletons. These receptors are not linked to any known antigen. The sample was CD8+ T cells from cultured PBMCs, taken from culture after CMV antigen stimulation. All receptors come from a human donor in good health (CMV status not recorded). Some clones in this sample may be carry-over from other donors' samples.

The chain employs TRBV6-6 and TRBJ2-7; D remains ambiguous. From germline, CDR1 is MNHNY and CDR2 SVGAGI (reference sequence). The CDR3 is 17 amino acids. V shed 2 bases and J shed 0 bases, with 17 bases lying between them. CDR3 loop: CASSYPTTRPSSYEQYF. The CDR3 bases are TGTGCCAGCAGTTACCCCACCACACGGCCGAGCTCCTACGAGCAGTACTTC.

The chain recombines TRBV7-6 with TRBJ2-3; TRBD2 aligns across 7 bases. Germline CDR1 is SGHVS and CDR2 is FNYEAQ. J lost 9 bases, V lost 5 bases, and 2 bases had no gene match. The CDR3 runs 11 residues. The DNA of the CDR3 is TGTGCCAGCAGCCCCGGGGGGACGCAGTATTTT. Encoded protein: CASSPGGTQYF. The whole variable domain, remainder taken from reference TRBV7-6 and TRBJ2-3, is GAGVSQSPRYKVTKRGQDVALRCDPISGHVSLYWYRQALGQGPEFLTYFNYEAQQDKSGLPNDRFSAERPEGSISTLTIQRTEQRDSAMYRCASSPGGTQYFGPGTRLTVL.

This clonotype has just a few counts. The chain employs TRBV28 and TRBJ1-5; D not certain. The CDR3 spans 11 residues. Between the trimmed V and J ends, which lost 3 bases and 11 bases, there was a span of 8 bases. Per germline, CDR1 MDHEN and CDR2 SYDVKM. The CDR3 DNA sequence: TGTGCCAGCAGTTTCCTTCGGACCCAGCATTTT. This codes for CASSFLRTQHF.

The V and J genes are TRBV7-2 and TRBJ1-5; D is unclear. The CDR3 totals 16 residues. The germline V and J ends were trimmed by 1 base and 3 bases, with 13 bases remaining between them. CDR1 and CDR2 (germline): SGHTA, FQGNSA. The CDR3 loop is CASSLEWQAANQPQHF. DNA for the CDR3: TGTGCCAGCAGCTTAGAGTGGCAGGCTGCCAATCAGCCCCAGCATTTT.

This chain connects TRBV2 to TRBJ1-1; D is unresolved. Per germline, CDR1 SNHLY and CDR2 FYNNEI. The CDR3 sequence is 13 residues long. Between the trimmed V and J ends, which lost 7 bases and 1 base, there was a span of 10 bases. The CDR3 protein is CASMGRRNTEAFF. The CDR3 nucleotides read TGTGCCAGCATGGGCAGGAGGAACACTGAAGCTTTCTTT. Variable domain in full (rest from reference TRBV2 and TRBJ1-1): EPEVTQTPSHQVTQMGQEVILRCVPISNHLYFYWYRQILGQKVEFLVSFYNNEISEKSEIFDDQFSVERPDGSNFTLKIRSTKLEDSAMYFCASMGRRNTEAFFGQGTRLTVV.

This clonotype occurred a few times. In nucleotides, the CDR3 is TGTGCCAGCAGCGGCCTCCGGGACAATGAGCAGTTCTTC. It yields the protein CASSGLRDNEQFF. The chain carries TRBV5-6 and TRBJ2-1, with D unresolved. CDR1 is SGHDT, CDR2 YYEEEE, per germline. V was clipped by 4 bases and J by 5 bases, with 10 bases between them. CDR3 length: 13 amino acids.

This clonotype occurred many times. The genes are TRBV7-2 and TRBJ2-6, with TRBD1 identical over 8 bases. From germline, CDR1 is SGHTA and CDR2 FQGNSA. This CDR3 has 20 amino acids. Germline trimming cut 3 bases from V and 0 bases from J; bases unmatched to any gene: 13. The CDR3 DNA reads TGTGCCAGCAGCTTTCCTTCGGGACAGGCCGTCTACTCTGGGGCCAACGTCCTGACTTTC. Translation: CASSFPSGQAVYSGANVLTF.

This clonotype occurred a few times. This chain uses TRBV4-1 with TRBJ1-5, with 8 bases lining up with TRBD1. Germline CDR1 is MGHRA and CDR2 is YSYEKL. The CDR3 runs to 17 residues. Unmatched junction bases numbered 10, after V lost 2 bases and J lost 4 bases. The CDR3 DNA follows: TGCGCCAGCAGCCAACAAATCCAGGGGGCATTAAATCAGCCCCAGCATTTT. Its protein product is CASSQQIQGALNQPQHF.

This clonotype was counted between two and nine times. The CDR3 bases are TGTGCCAGCAGGCAGACAGGGAAGATGGATGGCTACACCTTC. This codes for CASRQTGKMDGYTF. V gene TRBV11-2 combines with J gene TRBJ1-2, with 7 bases matching TRBD1. CDR3 length: 14 residues. The germline CDR1 and CDR2 sequences are SGHAT and FQNNGV. With 6 bases clipped from V and 6 bases from J, the junction kept 10 bases outside the gene matches. Together with reference TRBV11-2 and TRBJ1-2, the CDR3 gives the full variable domain: EAGVAQSPRYKIIEKRQSVAFWCNPISGHATLYWYQQILGQGPKLLIQFQNNGVVDDSQLPKDRFSAERLKGVDSTLKIQPAKLEDSAVYLCASRQTGKMDGYTFGSGTRLTVV.

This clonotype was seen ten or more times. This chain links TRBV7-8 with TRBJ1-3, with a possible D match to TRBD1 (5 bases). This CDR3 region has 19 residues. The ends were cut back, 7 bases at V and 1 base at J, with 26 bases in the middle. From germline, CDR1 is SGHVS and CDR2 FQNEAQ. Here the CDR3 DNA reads TGTGCCAGCACGACGAGAAGGGGTCTCACACCGGGGTCTGGAAACACCATATATTTT. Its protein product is CASTTRRGLTPGSGNTIYF. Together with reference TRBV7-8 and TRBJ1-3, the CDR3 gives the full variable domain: GAGVSQSPRYKVAKRGQDVALRCDPISGHVSLFWYQQALGQGPEFLTYFQNEAQLDKSGLPSDRFFAERPEGSVSTLKIQRTQQEDSAVYLCASTTRRGLTPGSGNTIYFGEGSWLTVV.

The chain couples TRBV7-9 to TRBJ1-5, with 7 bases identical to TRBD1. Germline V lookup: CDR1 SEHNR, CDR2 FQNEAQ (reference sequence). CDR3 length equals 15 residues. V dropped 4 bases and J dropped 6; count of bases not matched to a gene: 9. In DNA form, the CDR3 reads TGTGCCAGCAGCTCCGACAGGGAAACTGTTCAGCCCCAGCATTTT. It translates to CASSSDRETVQPQHF.

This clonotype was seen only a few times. CDR3 in amino acids: CASSLFGGGTGELFF. The CDR3 DNA reads TGTGCCAGCAGTTTGTTTGGGGGCGGCACCGGGGAGCTGTTTTTT. The chain employs TRBV27 and TRBJ2-2, with D perhaps TRBD1 (6 bases). Germline V gives CDR1 MNHEY, CDR2 SMNVEV (reference sequence). The CDR3 totals 15 residues. Trimming cost V 3 bases and J 4 bases, with 12 bases left between them.

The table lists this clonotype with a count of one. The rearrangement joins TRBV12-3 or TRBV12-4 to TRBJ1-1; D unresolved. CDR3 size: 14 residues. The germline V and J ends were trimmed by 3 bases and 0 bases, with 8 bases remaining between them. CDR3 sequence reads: CASSFGRLNTEAFF. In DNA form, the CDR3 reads TGTGCCAGCAGTTTCGGCAGGTTGAACACTGAAGCTTTCTTT.

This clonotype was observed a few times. The CDR3 loop reads CASSPGRQSHGYTF. The CDR3 DNA reads as TGTGCCAGCAGCCCCGGGCGCCAGAGCCATGGCTACACCTTC. V gene TRBV7-3 combines with J gene TRBJ1-2; D ambiguous. CDR1 and CDR2 (germline): SGHTA, FQGTGA. Trimming cost V 5 bases and J 6 bases, with 16 bases left between them. The CDR3 covers 14 residues.

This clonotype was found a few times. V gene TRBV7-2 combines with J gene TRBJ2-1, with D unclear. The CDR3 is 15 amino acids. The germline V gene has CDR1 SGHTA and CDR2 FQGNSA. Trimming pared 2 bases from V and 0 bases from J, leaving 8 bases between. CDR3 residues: CASSLPLSSYNEQFF. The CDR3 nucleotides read TGTGCCAGCAGCTTACCCCTTAGCTCCTACAATGAGCAGTTCTTC.

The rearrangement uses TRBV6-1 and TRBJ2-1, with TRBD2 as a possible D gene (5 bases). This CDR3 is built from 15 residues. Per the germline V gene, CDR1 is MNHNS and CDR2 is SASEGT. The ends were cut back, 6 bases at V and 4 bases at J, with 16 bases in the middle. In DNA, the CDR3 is TGTGCCAGCAGACCCGACTACGAGATTTACAATGAGCAGTTCTTC. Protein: CASRPDYEIYNEQFF.

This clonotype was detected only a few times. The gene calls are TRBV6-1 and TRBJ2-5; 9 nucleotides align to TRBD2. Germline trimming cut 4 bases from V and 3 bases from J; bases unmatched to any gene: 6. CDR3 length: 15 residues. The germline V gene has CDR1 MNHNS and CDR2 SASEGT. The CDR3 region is CASSVSAGGEETQYF. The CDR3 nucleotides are TGTGCCAGCAGTGTATCGGCGGGGGGGGAAGAGACCCAGTACTTC.